The text below deals with one TCR beta chain. The antigen remains unidentified. The conserved phenylalanine or tryptophan is not found at the CDR3 terminus, so this likely reflects a read error. Joint extraction of RNA and DNA used roughly 18-34 mg of bulk tissue that was unsorted. Tumor samples uniformly had over 80% viable tumor cells. This entry belongs to a study of tumor-infiltrating lymphocytes in primary liver carcinoma. Turning to the study itself: Aged between 30 and 69 years, the patients were men and women.

Study conclusions and caveats: Tumor samples exhibited a significantly greater top-250-clone fraction than blood samples (p = 0.039).

Researchers generated TCR beta cDNA from about 500 ng of total RNA, relying on a constant-region primer. Employing slightly modified ARM-PCR, three nested multiplex PCR rounds were run, and these gave rise to the TCR beta libraries. Forward primers for TRBV1-TRBV30 and a C-beta reverse primer served the first two PCR rounds, at around 9 cycles each. Via MiXCR, TCRdb re-called the multiplex PCR reads, giving one row per CDR3 protein. The repertoire holds about 200,000 distinct CDR3 sequences, around four fifths seen once, with 15% to 20% in the top ten. This CDR3 is built from 15 residues. CDR1 and CDR2 (germline): MDHEN, SYDVKM.

This receptor was obtained from a man aged 35 to 55 with primary liver carcinoma and hepatitis B virus infection. The sample was tumor tissue from primary liver carcinoma. V gene TRBV28 combines with J gene TRBJ2-7, with TRBD2 matching over 9 bases. CDR3 bases: TGTGTCGGCAGCCTGACTAGCGGAAGCTCCTACGAGCAGTACTAC. Amino acid sequence: CVGSLTSGSSYEQYY.